This TCR beta chain originates from a study of T cell changes during pregnancy in multiple sclerosis. CDR3 length: 14 amino acids. Germline CDR1 is SGDLS and CDR2 is YYNGEE. V shed 4 bases, J shed 8 bases, and the junction held 8 bases outside the gene matches. The protocol was immunoSEQ multiplex PCR, while the TCRdb copy is restricted to in-frame clones and leaves out a portion. This sample has around 36,000 clones; roughly 90% occur once, and the top ten carry approximately 0.41%. The sample in question was CD4+ T cells from peripheral blood mononuclear cells, obtained in the third trimester of pregnancy. This TCR was sampled from a female donor with multiple sclerosis, enrolled in a pregnancy study. The gene calls are TRBV9 and TRBJ1-3, with 8 bases that match TRBD1. CDR3 bases: TGTGCCAGCAGCTCGGGACAGGCGGGGGACACCATATATTTT. This gives the protein CASSSGQAGDTIYF.